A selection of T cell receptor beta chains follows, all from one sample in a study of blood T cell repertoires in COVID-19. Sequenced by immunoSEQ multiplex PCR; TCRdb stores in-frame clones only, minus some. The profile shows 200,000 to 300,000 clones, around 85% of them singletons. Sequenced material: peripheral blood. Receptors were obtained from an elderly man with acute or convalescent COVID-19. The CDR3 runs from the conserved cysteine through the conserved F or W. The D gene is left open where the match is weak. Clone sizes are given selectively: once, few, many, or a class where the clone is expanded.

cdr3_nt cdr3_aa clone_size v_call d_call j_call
TGTGCCATCAGTCGGGACAAAAATCAGCCCCAGCATTTT CAISRDKNQPQHF NA TRBV10-3 NA TRBJ1-5
TGTGCCAGCAGCGTAGGGAGGGGCAATCAGCCCCAGCATTTT CASSVGRGNQPQHF NA TRBV9 NA TRBJ1-5
TGTGCCAGTAGTAGTCGGGCAGGGTTCACAGATACGCAGTATTTT CASSSRAGFTDTQYF NA TRBV19 NA TRBJ2-3
TGTGCCAGCAGTTCTTTTTTGGGAGGGGAGCAGTTCTTC CASSSFLGGEQFF once TRBV6-2/TRBV6-3 TRBD2 TRBJ2-1
TGTGCCAGCAGCCTAGGGACAGGGGGAATGAACACTGAAGCTTTCTTT CASSLGTGGMNTEAFF NA TRBV7-9 TRBD1 TRBJ1-1
TGCGCCAGCAGTCCCGGACAGGGGGCGCTTATCCGCGGCTACACCTTC CASSPGQGALIRGYTF NA TRBV5-1 TRBD1 TRBJ1-2
TGCAGCGTTCTTTTCGGTAGTCACGGGCAGTTCTTC CSVLFGSHGQFF once TRBV29-1 NA TRBJ2-1
TGTGCCAGTAGTATTTTGAAGGGGCCATATGAAAAACTGTTTTTT CASSILKGPYEKLFF NA TRBV19 NA TRBJ1-4
TGTGCCAGCAGCGTAGCTGGACAGGGGGACGAGCAGTACTTC CASSVAGQGDEQYF NA TRBV9 TRBD1 TRBJ2-7
TGCGCCAGCAGCCAAACTAGCGCTGGGAGCTCCTACAATGAGCAGTTCTTC CASSQTSAGSSYNEQFF once TRBV4-1 TRBD2 TRBJ2-1
TGTGCCAGCAGTAAATCCACGGAAGGGGGTACGCAGTATTTT CASSKSTEGGTQYF once TRBV6-6 NA TRBJ2-3
TGTGCCAGCAGCCAAGAGGTGGAGACCCTCTCTGAAAAACTGTTTTTT CASSQEVETLSEKLFF NA TRBV4-2 NA TRBJ1-4
TGTGCCAGCAGCCAGGGGAGGACTAGCGGAAGCTCCTACGAGCAGTACTTC CASSQGRTSGSSYEQYF once TRBV7-9 TRBD2 TRBJ2-7
TGTGCCAGCAGTGCCCGGGACAGGGCCAATTCACCCCTCCACTTT CASSARDRANSPLHF once TRBV28 TRBD1 TRBJ1-6
TGTGCCACTTCAGGGGGCGCGGGAACTAATGAAAAACTGTTTTTT CATSGGAGTNEKLFF NA TRBV24-1 TRBD1 TRBJ1-4
TGTGCCAGCAGCCCCGGGGGAAACTATGGCTACACCTTC CASSPGGNYGYTF NA TRBV6-5 NA TRBJ1-2
TGTGCCAGCAGCCTTTGGACTAGCTCCAGTGAGCAGTTCTTC CASSLWTSSSEQFF NA TRBV7-2 TRBD2 TRBJ2-1
TGTGCCAGCAGCTCCGACAGGGGAAATGGCTACACCTTC CASSSDRGNGYTF NA TRBV7-9 TRBD1 TRBJ1-2
TGTGCCAGCAGTCGGGACAATCGCAATGAGCAGTTCTTC CASSRDNRNEQFF once TRBV12-3/TRBV12-4 NA TRBJ2-1
TGCGCCAGCAGCTACGGGCCCGGAGGAAGCTATGGCTACACCTTC CASSYGPGGSYGYTF NA TRBV5-1 NA TRBJ1-2
TGTGCCAGCAGCCCCCGGGGGGCCAGACACTATGGCTACACCTTC CASSPRGARHYGYTF NA TRBV5-8 NA TRBJ1-2
TGCGCCAGCAGTGAGAGGACAGGGGATAATTCACCCCTCCACTTT CASSERTGDNSPLHF NA TRBV10-2 TRBD1 TRBJ1-6
TGTGCCACCAGCAGAGCAACCGGACAGGGAGGGAATGAGCAGTTCTTC CATSRATGQGGNEQFF few TRBV15 NA TRBJ2-1
TGCGCCAGCAGTCCCGACAGGGGCGAAGGCTACACCTTC CASSPDRGEGYTF few TRBV23-1 TRBD1 TRBJ1-2
TGTGCCAGCAGTCCGGGACAGATCTACGAGCAGTACTTC CASSPGQIYEQYF few TRBV2 TRBD1 TRBJ2-7
TGTGCCAGTACCGGGGGTAAGGCGGGTCTCTATGGCTACACCTTC CASTGGKAGLYGYTF NA TRBV19 NA TRBJ1-2
TGTGCCAGCTTAAAGGGTGGGAGCAATTCACCCCTCCACTTT CASLKGGSNSPLHF NA TRBV3-1/TRBV3-2 NA TRBJ1-6
TGTGCCTGTTTGTTAGCGGTACAAGAGACCCAGTACTTC CACLLAVQETQYF few TRBV30 NA TRBJ2-5
TGTGCCAGCAGCGTTTCTAGCGGGGGCACAGATACGCAGTATTTT CASSVSSGGTDTQYF few TRBV9 TRBD2 TRBJ2-3
TGTGCCAGCAGTGATTCCGGGAAGCAGTACTTC CASSDSGKQYF NA TRBV25-1 NA TRBJ2-7
TGTGCCAGCATCCGGGGAGGCTTGAACACTGAAGCTTTCTTT CASIRGGLNTEAFF NA TRBV5-5 NA TRBJ1-1
TGTGCCAGCAGCCAATGGGGTACAGGTGAGCAGTTCTTC CASSQWGTGEQFF NA TRBV3-1/TRBV3-2 NA TRBJ2-1
TGTGCCAGCACCCCAGTATACCCGAACACCGGGGAGCTGTTTTTT CASTPVYPNTGELFF NA TRBV7-2 NA TRBJ2-2
TGTGCCAGCAGCGAGCTGGCAGGGGGCGCCTACGAGCAGTACTTC CASSELAGGAYEQYF NA TRBV6-5 TRBD1 TRBJ2-7
TGTGCCAGCAGTCAAATGAACAGGGGGCGCGGAAACACTGAAGCTTTCTTT CASSQMNRGRGNTEAFF NA TRBV2 TRBD1 TRBJ1-1
TGTGCCAGCCGTCTTGCCACAGGGGACACTGAAGCTTTCTTT CASRLATGDTEAFF few TRBV2 TRBD1 TRBJ1-1
TGTGCCAGCAGACTAGCGGGGGGGCTCGATGAGCAGTTCTTC CASRLAGGLDEQFF NA TRBV6-5 TRBD2 TRBJ2-1
TGTGCCAGCAGTTACTACTGGGACAGACCCAATCAGCCCCAGCATTTT CASSYYWDRPNQPQHF NA TRBV6-5 TRBD1 TRBJ1-5
TGTGCCAGCAGTCAGGGACAGGGGGCCTACAATGAGCAGTTCTTC CASSQGQGAYNEQFF NA TRBV6-5 TRBD1 TRBJ2-1